The 15 T cell receptor beta chains below come from one sample, sequenced in a study of graft-versus-host responses after intestinal transplantation. No antigen has been identified for these receptors. The repertoire was sequenced with immunoSEQ multiplex PCR; TCRdb's copy has only in-frame clones and lacks some. The table includes more than 90,000 clones, 90% to 95% detected once. The material was unstimulated CD4+ T cells sorted from spleen or lymph node cells, obtained before transplant. All receptors derive from a human donor who was the organ donor for an intestinal transplant.

The chain uses TRBV4-2 and TRBJ2-7, with TRBD1 matching 10 bases. Per germline, CDR1 LGHNA and CDR2 YNFKEQ. J lost 7 bases, V lost 1 base, and 4 bases had no gene match. This CDR3 spans 14 amino acids. The CDR3 loop is CASSQVGQGYEQYF. The CDR3, as DNA: TGTGCCAGCAGCCAAGTGGGACAGGGGTATGAGCAGTACTTC.

The chain employs TRBV7-9 and TRBJ1-3; maybe TRBD1 (5 bases). Germline CDR1 SEHNR, CDR2 FQNEAQ (reference sequence). The CDR3 sequence is 14 residues long. V gave up 6 bases and J gave up 3 bases, with 12 bases separating them. DNA of the CDR3: TGTGCCAGCAGTTCCGTCGGGGGTGGAAACACCATATATTTT. As protein: CASSSVGGGNTIYF.

A few counts support this clone. The V gene is TRBV6-1, the J gene TRBJ1-5; D gene uncertain. CDR3 size: 17 residues. V was cut by 2 bases and J by 2 bases, with 16 bases left in between. The germline CDR1 and CDR2 sequences are MNHNS and SASEGT. The CDR3, as DNA: TGTGCCAGCAGTGAACGTCCCAGCGACGGTCGCAATCAGCCCCAGCATTTT. Protein sequence: CASSERPSDGRNQPQHF.

This sequence joins TRBV2 and TRBJ2-3; D not resolved. Germline CDR1 SNHLY, CDR2 FYNNEI. The CDR3 runs to 13 residues. V dropped 4 bases and J dropped 1 base, with 6 bases sitting between them. The CDR3 nucleotides read TGTGCCAGCAGTGGGGATCGCACAGATACGCAGTATTTT. Translating gives CASSGDRTDTQYF.

This clone was seen a few times. J is TRBJ2-2 and V is TRBV19; D is unclear. The V gene lost 5 bases and the J gene lost 4 bases, with 11 bases spanning the gap. The length of the CDR3 is 14 residues. Germline lookup yields CDR1 LNHDA and CDR2 SQIVND (reference sequence). CDR3 in DNA: TGTGCCAGTAGTCTCTTACACGGCACCGGGGAGCTGTTTTTT. It translates to CASSLLHGTGELFF.

V is TRBV11-3 and J is TRBJ2-2; D tentatively reads TRBD1 or TRBD2 (5 bases each). Germline V gene data show CDR1 as SGHNT and CDR2 as YENEEA. Trimming removed 1 base from V and 8 bases from J, with 17 bases in between. This CDR3 is built from 16 residues. DNA for the CDR3: TGTGCCAGCAGCTTAGGAGGGGACGCGTGGTCGGGGGAGCTGTTTTTT. As protein: CASSLGGDAWSGELFF.

The rearrangement joins TRBV6-5 to TRBJ2-5; D unclear. Germline assignment: CDR1 MNHEY and CDR2 SVGAGI. This CDR3 has 14 residues. V was shortened by 5 bases and J by 5 bases, with 15 bases between the two germline ends. The CDR3 spells CASSRLSLQETQYF. In DNA form, the CDR3 reads TGTGCCAGCAGTCGACTGTCCCTCCAGGAGACCCAGTACTTC.

Only one count was recorded for this clone. V and J are TRBV25-1 and TRBJ1-3, with D perhaps TRBD1 (6 bases). Deletions cut 4 bases from V and 0 bases from J, with 13 bases between. The CDR3 has 16 amino acids. Germline CDR1 and CDR2: MGHDK and SYGVNS. The CDR3 spells CASSARTVSSGNTIYF. The CDR3 nucleotides are TGTGCCAGCAGTGCACGGACAGTCAGCTCTGGAAACACCATATATTTT.

The chain joins TRBV2 to TRBJ2-2; unclear D gene. The CDR3 length is 15 residues. The V gene's germline CDR1 is SNHLY and CDR2 FYNNEI. Trimming stripped 6 bases from V and 4 bases from J, with 15 bases between. The DNA of the CDR3 is TGTGCCAGCAGCCTTAAGGTCCTAAGCACCGGGGAGCTGTTTTTT. Protein sequence: CASSLKVLSTGELFF.

The chain is built from TRBV2 and TRBJ2-7; weak D call: TRBD2 (5 bases). The V end was cut by 7 bases, the J end by 1 base, with 17 bases between. Looked up from germline, CDR1 is SNHLY and CDR2 is FYNNEI. The CDR3 consists of 15 residues. CDR3 region: CASTWGALASYEQYF. The CDR3 nucleotides read TGTGCCAGCACCTGGGGAGCGCTCGCTTCCTACGAGCAGTACTTC.

The chain links TRBV6-6 to TRBJ2-1, with D possibly being TRBD1 (6 bases). Trimming pared 5 bases from V and 6 bases from J, leaving 17 bases between. Germline V gene data show CDR1 as MNHNY and CDR2 as SVGAGI (reference sequence). This CDR3 contains 15 residues. Written as DNA, the CDR3 is TGTGCCAGCAGTACCGCTACTAGACAGGTCAATGAGCAGTTCTTC. It translates to CASSTATRQVNEQFF.

The genes are TRBV12-2 and TRBJ1-2. TRBV12-2 is a listed pseudogene. The CDR3 totals 19 residues. The CDR3 loop is CASRLAEFGLGGRRNGYTF. DNA of the CDR3: TGTGCAAGTCGCTTAGCAGAATTCGGTTTGGGGGGGCGCAGAAATGGCTACACCTTC.

Comments on this clone: Different DNA sequences within this sample yield the same CDR3. The rearrangement joins TRBV5-1 to TRBJ1-5; no definite D call. V lost 0 bases and J 0 bases, leaving 1 base between the germline ends. The germline gives CDR1 SGHRS, CDR2 YFSETQ. This CDR3 is 13 amino acids long. The DNA for the CDR3 is TGCGCCAGCAGCTTGGATAGCAATCAGCCCCAGCATTTT. Its translation is CASSLDSNQPQHF.

J is TRBJ2-3 and V is TRBV28, with D possibly TRBD2 on 5 matching bases. CDR1 and CDR2 (germline): MDHEN, SYDVKM. This CDR3 region has 15 residues. V was shortened by 3 bases and J by 1 base, with 11 bases between the two germline ends. CDR3 amino acids: CASSLGGYGTDTQYF. CDR3 in DNA: TGTGCCAGCAGTTTGGGCGGGTATGGCACAGATACGCAGTATTTT.

V gene TRBV28 combines with J gene TRBJ2-5; tentatively, D is TRBD2 (7 bases). This CDR3 is 16 amino acids long. CDR1 and CDR2 from the germline V gene are MDHEN and SYDVKM. The V end lost 4 bases, the J end lost 3 bases, and 18 bases lay between the germline ends. The CDR3 protein is CASSSWGRGSKETQYF. Here the CDR3 DNA reads TGTGCCAGCAGTTCATGGGGGCGGGGGTCTAAAGAGACCCAGTACTTC.